This T cell receptor (beta chain) appears in the sequencing data of a study of blood T cells in healthy people across ages. Background on the study: Capture via template switching afforded approximately one barcoded beta molecule per two T cells.

Together with a sample-barcoded 5' primer, a J-beta primer mix was included in a second PCR lasting about 7 to 11 cycles. Each cDNA molecule, via a template-switch adaptor with 12 random nucleotides, was tagged. Each CDR3 protein gets one entry after TCRdb re-called the 5' RACE reads with MiXCR. The table lists roughly 1,500,000 distinct CDR3 sequences, 42% of them singletons. Study outcomes and limitations: For the donors, CMV status was unknown and possibly confounded expanded clonotype changes. Across the age range, TCR beta diversity per million T cells fell in a roughly linear way.

As regards this clonotype: Its antigen is undetermined.

The CDR3 runs to 17 residues. Looked up from germline, CDR1 is MNHNS and CDR2 is SASEGT. Trimming cost V 6 bases and J 2 bases; bases outside gene matches: 7. The clonotype originates from a young woman in good health. The chain recombines TRBV6-1 with TRBJ2-3; 14 bases map to TRBD2. Sequencing used blood. In DNA form, the CDR3 reads TGTGCCAGCAGGGGACTAGCGGGGGCCGAATCCACAGATACGCAGTATTTT. This encodes CASRGLAGAESTDTQYF.